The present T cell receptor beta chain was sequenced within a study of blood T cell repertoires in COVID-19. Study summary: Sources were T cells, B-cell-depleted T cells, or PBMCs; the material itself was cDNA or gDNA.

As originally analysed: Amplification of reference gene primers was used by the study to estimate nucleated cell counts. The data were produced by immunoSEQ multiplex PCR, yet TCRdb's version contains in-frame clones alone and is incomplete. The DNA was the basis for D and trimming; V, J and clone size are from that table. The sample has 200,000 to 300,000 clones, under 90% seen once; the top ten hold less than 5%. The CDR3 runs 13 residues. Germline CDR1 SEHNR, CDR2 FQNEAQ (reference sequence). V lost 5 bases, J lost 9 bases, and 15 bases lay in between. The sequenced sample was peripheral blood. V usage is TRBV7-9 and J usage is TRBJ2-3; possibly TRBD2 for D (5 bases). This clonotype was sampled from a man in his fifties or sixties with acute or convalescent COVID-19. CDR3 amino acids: CASSPEGRRTQYF. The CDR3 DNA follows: TGTGCCAGCAGCCCCGAGGGTCGCAGAACGCAGTATTTT.